Described below is a single T cell receptor beta chain sequence and its context. J was trimmed by 2 bases and V by 0 bases; bases with no gene match: 2. The CDR3 spans 15 residues. Germline loops: CDR1 SGHKS, CDR2 YYEKEE (reference sequence). Assay: immunoSEQ multiplex PCR; the TCRdb copy retains only in-frame clones and omits some. Of tens of thousands of clones in the sample, 75% to 90% were seen once. This sample was included in a study of OX40 agonist ivuxolimab in advanced cancers. Sequencing used CD4+ or CD8+ T cells sorted from blood, obtained in a trial of the OX40 agonist ivuxolimab. The receptor's source is an adult with an advanced solid tumor such as melanoma, head and neck, liver or kidney cancer. The rearrangement links TRBV5-5 to TRBJ1-3; 7 nucleotides line up with TRBD1. The CDR3 DNA follows: TGTGCCAGCAGCTTGGAACAGGGGACTGGAAACACCATATATTTT. Encoded protein: CASSLEQGTGNTIYF.